Sequencing of this TCR beta chain was carried out in a study of cytomegalovirus exposure and HLA in healthy donors. Whole-study context: Around 200 million T cells yielded around 100 million unique TCR beta sequences, as an earlier analysis found. Study-level points and caveats: Researchers reported from a later analysis that most CMV-associated TCR beta chains appeared HLA-restricted. When presence/absence was analysed, sequencing depth was taken to be roughly uniform across donors. In a later analysis, TCR beta V- and J-gene trimming showed a link to a missense DCLRE1C variant.

The PCR was carried out with 60 Vbeta primers and 13 Jbeta primers. TCRdb's copy holds only in-frame clones and misses some; the assay was immunoSEQ multiplex PCR. The table lists tens of thousands of clones, less than 75% of them singletons, with over 9.5% in the top ten. Details on this clone: What it binds is unknown. The same CDR3 can be traced to other DNA sequences in this sample.

Material: PBMCs. The receptor was isolated from a man between 40 and 49 years old in good health and CMV-seropositive.

As DNA, the CDR3 is TGTGCCAGCAGCCAAGAGTCCGGCTCTGGGGCCAACGTCCTGACTTTC. Translation gives CASSQESGSGANVLTF. V and J are TRBV4-2 and TRBJ2-6, with D unclear. V lost 0 bases, J lost 0 bases, and 6 bases lay in between. Looked up from germline, CDR1 is LGHNA and CDR2 is YNFKEQ. This CDR3 spans 16 amino acids.